Given below is one TCR beta chain in context. As yet, its antigen is unknown. The sample comes from a study of cytomegalovirus exposure and HLA in healthy donors. These donors, healthy bone marrow donors, were studied. Primers: 60 Vbeta forward and 13 Jbeta reverse. Assay used: immunoSEQ multiplex PCR; TCRdb lists only in-frame clones, some missing. The data contain approximately 150,000 clones, almost 85% of them seen just once; the ten biggest clones take up around a tenth. V lost 0 bases, J lost 8 bases, and 14 bases lay in between. The CDR3 has 14 residues. The germline V gene has CDR1 SGHNT and CDR2 YYREEE (reference sequence). Study-level points and caveats: V- and J-gene trimming in TCR beta was tied to a missense DCLRE1C variant by an analysis performed later.

The chain is built from TRBV5-4 and TRBJ1-2; D is ambiguous. The TCR comes from a woman aged 55 to 70 in good health and CMV-seropositive. Sequenced material: PBMCs. The CDR3 DNA sequence: TGTGCCAGCAGCTTGGCGGCTCGGGGAGGCGGCTACACCTTC. This translates into CASSLAARGGGYTF.